What follows is one T cell receptor (beta chain) and its context. Its antigen is as yet unknown. This likely comes from a read error, as the CDR3 has no conserved phenylalanine or tryptophan at its end. Blood RNA originated from unsorted whole blood, with germline DNA additionally extracted. Prior to the surgical procedure, roughly 4.2 milliliters of peripheral blood were collected. The CDR3 loop spans 15 amino acids. Germline CDR1 reads SGHNT; CDR2 reads YENEEA. The V and J ends lost 2 bases and 3 bases respectively, with 12 bases between them. A primer in the constant region served to generate TCR beta cDNA from approximately 460 ng of total RNA. It was through three nested multiplex PCR rounds of slightly modified ARM-PCR that TCR beta libraries arose. Forward primers for TRBV1-TRBV30 and a C-beta reverse primer served the first two PCR rounds, at 10 cycles each. TCRdb processed the multiplex PCR reads anew with MiXCR; each CDR3 protein has one entry. This sample has hundreds of thousands of distinct CDR3 sequences, with approximately 54% found just once.

This sample was included in a study of tumor-infiltrating lymphocytes in primary liver carcinoma. Study-level information: Ages ranged from 30 to 69, with HCC or mixed HCC-cholangiocarcinoma.

General study results and limits: Tumor-adjacent and tumor-blood pairs shared a smaller degree of overlap than tumor region pairs. Bulk unsorted material prevented CD4+ and CD8+ repertoire comparison.

This clonotype originated in a woman aged 25 to 39 with primary liver carcinoma and hepatitis B virus infection. The chain carries TRBV11-3 and TRBJ2-3; possibly TRBD1 or TRBD2 for D (6 bases each). The specimen sequenced was peripheral blood. Here the CDR3 reads CASSLRGRVTDTQYV. As DNA, the CDR3 is TGTGCCAGCAGCTTACGGGGGCGGGTTACAGATACGCAGTATGTT.